Listed below are T cell receptor beta chains from one sample, sequenced in a study of T-cell memory formation after mild COVID-19. TCRdb redid the calling of the 5' RACE reads with MiXCR, one entry per CDR3 protein. The sample has under 70,000 distinct CDR3 sequences, about a tenth seen once. Specimen: PBMCs or a T cell subset sorted from them (not recorded which). Receptors originate from a young man who had mild COVID-19 (a few samples of this study predate the infection). Cell type and time point are not known. Each CDR3 is given with its conserved first and last residue. D genes are given only for firm matches. The size of a clone is reported for some rows only, either as once, few or many, or as a class for expanded clones.

j_gene: TRBJ2-3
d_gene: TRBD2
abundance: few
v_gene: TRBV7-3
CDR3aa: CASSRRAGGSTDTQYF
CDR3nt: TGTGCCAGCAGCAGACGAGCGGGGGGCTCTACAGATACGCAGTATTTT

j_gene: TRBJ2-5
d_gene: TRBD1
abundance: many
v_gene: TRBV7-6
CDR3aa: CASSLTGLGRETQYF
CDR3nt: TGTGCCAGCAGCCTGACAGGGCTTGGTCGAGAGACCCAGTACTTC

j_gene: TRBJ2-2
d_gene: TRBD2
abundance: .
v_gene: TRBV20-1
CDR3aa: CSARAGAGGSNTGELFF
CDR3nt: TGCAGTGCTAGAGCGGGAGCGGGGGGCTCGAACACCGGGGAGCTGTTTTTT

j_gene: TRBJ2-1
d_gene: .
abundance: .
v_gene: TRBV4-3
CDR3aa: CASSQESRADNEQFF
CDR3nt: TGCGCCAGCAGCCAAGAGAGCCGGGCCGACAATGAGCAGTTCTTC

j_gene: TRBJ2-3
d_gene: .
abundance: .
v_gene: TRBV6-2/TRBV6-3
CDR3aa: CASSYDLLSTDTQYF
CDR3nt: TGTGCCAGCAGTTACGACCTACTCAGCACAGATACGCAGTATTTT

j_gene: TRBJ1-1
d_gene: .
abundance: few
v_gene: TRBV6-5
CDR3aa: CASRPDGYRNTEAFF
CDR3nt: TGTGCCAGCAGACCGGACGGATACAGGAACACTGAAGCTTTCTTT

j_gene: TRBJ2-3
d_gene: TRBD2
abundance: few
v_gene: TRBV25-1
CDR3aa: CASSEFSGGRTDTQYF
CDR3nt: TGTGCCAGCAGTGAATTTTCGGGGGGTCGCACAGATACGCAGTATTTT

j_gene: TRBJ2-4
d_gene: .
abundance: few
v_gene: TRBV12-3/TRBV12-4
CDR3aa: CASSLEGGQNIQYF
CDR3nt: TGTGCCAGCAGTTTAGAGGGGGGACAAAACATTCAGTACTTC

j_gene: TRBJ2-1
d_gene: .
abundance: .
v_gene: TRBV18
CDR3aa: CASAYSGAWDEQFF
CDR3nt: TGTGCCAGCGCATACTCGGGGGCCTGGGATGAGCAGTTCTTC

j_gene: TRBJ2-5
d_gene: .
abundance: few
v_gene: TRBV7-9
CDR3aa: CASSSDARDQYF
CDR3nt: TGTGCCAGCAGTTCGGATGCAAGGGACCAGTACTTC

j_gene: TRBJ2-5
d_gene: .
abundance: many
v_gene: TRBV20-1
CDR3aa: CSARLLGAETQYF
CDR3nt: TGCAGTGCTAGGTTGTTGGGGGCTGAGACCCAGTACTTC

j_gene: TRBJ2-1
d_gene: .
abundance: few
v_gene: TRBV18
CDR3aa: CASSRAASYNEQFF
CDR3nt: TGTGCCAGCTCCCGCGCGGCTAGCTACAATGAGCAGTTCTTC

j_gene: TRBJ1-5
d_gene: .
abundance: few
v_gene: TRBV6-6
CDR3aa: CASSLPRDLSSNQPQHF
CDR3nt: TGTGCCAGCAGCCTCCCCCGGGACTTAAGTAGCAATCAGCCCCAGCATTTT

j_gene: TRBJ1-5
d_gene: .
abundance: few
v_gene: TRBV10-3
CDR3aa: CAISESVGDNQPQHF
CDR3nt: TGTGCCATCAGTGAGTCTGTCGGAGACAATCAGCCCCAGCATTTT

j_gene: TRBJ2-7
d_gene: .
abundance: .
v_gene: TRBV7-2
CDR3aa: CASSLAVKYEQYF
CDR3nt: TGTGCCAGCAGCTTAGCGGTTAAGTACGAGCAGTACTTC

j_gene: TRBJ1-5
d_gene: .
abundance: .
v_gene: TRBV4-3
CDR3aa: CASSQGGDQPQHF
CDR3nt: TGCGCCAGCAGCCAAGGGGGGGATCAGCCCCAGCATTTT

j_gene: TRBJ2-3
d_gene: .
abundance: few
v_gene: TRBV28
CDR3aa: CATWDSTDTQYF
CDR3nt: TGTGCCACATGGGACAGCACAGATACGCAGTATTTT

j_gene: TRBJ2-2
d_gene: .
abundance: many
v_gene: TRBV5-1
CDR3aa: CASSFSRQDGELFF
CDR3nt: TGCGCCAGCAGCTTTTCACGGCAAGACGGGGAGCTGTTTTTT

j_gene: TRBJ2-3
d_gene: .
abundance: .
v_gene: TRBV7-3
CDR3aa: CASSLQAGGPTDTQYF
CDR3nt: TGTGCCAGCAGCTTACAGGCTGGGGGGCCGACAGATACGCAGTATTTT

j_gene: TRBJ2-2
d_gene: TRBD1
abundance: few
v_gene: TRBV11-2
CDR3aa: CASSDRVGTGELFF
CDR3nt: TGTGCCAGCAGCGACAGGGTTGGAACCGGGGAGCTGTTTTTT

j_gene: TRBJ1-1
d_gene: .
abundance: .
v_gene: TRBV5-1
CDR3aa: CASSLTNRETEAFF
CDR3nt: TGCGCCAGCAGCTTGACTAATCGCGAGACTGAAGCTTTCTTT

j_gene: TRBJ2-3
d_gene: TRBD2
abundance: few
v_gene: TRBV20-1
CDR3aa: CSGGLAGGSTDTQYF
CDR3nt: TGCAGTGGCGGACTAGCGGGGGGCAGCACAGATACGCAGTATTTT

j_gene: TRBJ1-6
d_gene: TRBD1
abundance: few
v_gene: TRBV6-1
CDR3aa: CASSEIRTGTPLHF
CDR3nt: TGTGCCAGCAGTGAGATCCGGACAGGGACACCCCTCCACTTT

j_gene: TRBJ2-6
d_gene: .
abundance: .
v_gene: TRBV6-1
CDR3aa: CASSWGPGANVLTF
CDR3nt: TGTGCCAGCAGTTGGGGGCCGGGGGCCAACGTCCTGACTTTC

j_gene: TRBJ2-5
d_gene: .
abundance: many
v_gene: TRBV5-1
CDR3aa: CASQRDRTQETQYF
CDR3nt: TGCGCCAGCCAGCGCGACAGGACCCAAGAGACCCAGTACTTC

j_gene: TRBJ2-5
d_gene: .
abundance: many
v_gene: TRBV12-3/TRBV12-4
CDR3aa: CASSFSGSETQYF
CDR3nt: TGTGCCAGCAGTTTTTCCGGGTCGGAGACCCAGTACTTC

j_gene: TRBJ1-6
d_gene: TRBD1
abundance: few
v_gene: TRBV20-1
CDR3aa: CSARTGGSGNSPLHF
CDR3nt: TGCAGTGCTAGGACAGGGGGCAGCGGGAATTCACCCCTCCACTTT

j_gene: TRBJ2-2
d_gene: .
abundance: few
v_gene: TRBV18
CDR3aa: CASSPVGDAAGNTGELFF
CDR3nt: TGTGCCAGCTCACCGGTAGGGGATGCGGCAGGGAACACCGGGGAGCTGTTTTTT

j_gene: TRBJ1-2
d_gene: .
abundance: .
v_gene: TRBV5-1
CDR3aa: CASSLAGRFTPFGYTF
CDR3nt: TGCGCCAGCAGCTTGGCGGGGCGTTTCACCCCCTTTGGCTACACCTTC